Below, 9 T cell receptor beta chains from the same sample are listed, as sequenced in a study of shared clonotypes between healthy human individuals. Assay: immunoSEQ multiplex PCR; the TCRdb copy retains only in-frame clones and omits some. Here the sample spans just over 2,000,000 clones, roughly 94% being singletons. Input material: naive CD4+ T cells sorted from blood. Documented subset: CD45RA+ positively selected. The receptors originated from a man between 18 and 35 years old in good health.

V usage is TRBV30 and J usage is TRBJ1-5; TRBD1 is a possible D gene (5 bases). The CDR3 has 13 amino acids. CDR1 and CDR2 from the germline V gene are GTSNPN and SVGIG (reference sequence). Trimming cost V 6 bases and J 3 bases, with 12 bases left between them. The CDR3 here is CACSDRNNQPQHF. The CDR3 nucleotides are TGTGCCTGCTCTGACAGAAACAATCAGCCCCAGCATTTT.

The chain is built from TRBV10-1 and TRBJ2-3; D gene unclear. The CDR3 length is 15 residues. Between the trimmed V and J ends, which lost 6 bases and 2 bases, there was a span of 15 bases. Germline assignment: CDR1 WNHNN and CDR2 SYGVQD (reference sequence). CDR3: CASSERGRDTDTQYF. The CDR3 nucleotides read TGCGCCAGCAGCGAGAGAGGAAGGGACACAGATACGCAGTATTTT.

The chain employs TRBV7-9 and TRBJ2-7, with 7 bases matching TRBD1. The trim removed 7 bases at V and 3 bases at J, leaving 6 bases unmatched. The CDR3 contains 13 residues. The germline V gene encodes CDR1 SEHNR and CDR2 FQNEAQ (reference sequence). CDR3 DNA: TGTGCCAGCAACCGGGACAGTAACTACGAGCAGTACTTC. Translated: CASNRDSNYEQYF.

This rearrangement joins TRBV7-9 to TRBJ1-2; tentative D call: TRBD1 (6 bases). Germline values: CDR1 SEHNR, CDR2 FQNEAQ (reference sequence). CDR3 length: 14 amino acids. Trimming took 5 bases from V and 6 from J, leaving 16 bases between them. DNA of the CDR3: TGTGCCAGCAGCCTAGGGGGACTCCGTGATGGCTACACCTTC. Protein: CASSLGGLRDGYTF. The whole variable domain, filled in from reference TRBV7-9 and TRBJ1-2, reads DTGVSQNPRHKITKRGQNVTFRCDPISEHNRLYWYRQTLGQGPEFLTYFQNEAQLEKSRLLSDRFSAERPKGSFSTLEIQRTEQGDSAMYLCASSLGGLRDGYTFGSGTRLTVV.

The chain has TRBV6-1 and TRBJ1-5, with no clear D. V was pared by 7 bases and J by 6 bases, with 19 bases between. This CDR3 is 15 amino acids long. The germline V gene encodes CDR1 MNHNS and CDR2 SASEGT. The CDR3 coding sequence is TGTGCCAGCACCACCGGAACGGCAAAGACTCAGCCCCAGCATTTT. Protein product: CASTTGTAKTQPQHF.

Written as DNA, the CDR3 is TGTGCCAGCAGCGTAGCTTTGGCGCGGGGGAGCACAGATACGCAGTATTTT. This sequence encodes CASSVALARGSTDTQYF. V is TRBV9 and J is TRBJ2-3; 7 positions match TRBD2. V shed 0 bases and J 0 bases; nucleotides not matched to a gene: 7. Germline V gene data show CDR1 as SGDLS and CDR2 as YYNGEE. The CDR3 is 17 amino acids.

This clone came up a few times. This CDR3 is also generated by other DNA sequences in the sample. The V gene is TRBV5-1, the J gene TRBJ1-1; D is ambiguous. V lost 0 bases, J lost 0 bases, and 6 bases lay in between. The CDR3 covers 14 residues. Germline V gene sequence: CDR1 SGHRS, CDR2 YFSETQ. For the CDR3, the DNA is TGCGCCAGCAGCTTGGAGGGCATGAACACTGAAGCTTTCTTT. This sequence encodes CASSLEGMNTEAFF.

This chain joins TRBV6-5 and TRBJ2-2; 8 positions match TRBD2. The CDR3 is made up of 15 amino acids. V lost 2 bases, J lost 4 bases, and 3 bases stayed unmatched. The germline gives CDR1 MNHEY, CDR2 SVGAGI. The CDR3 nucleotides are TGTGCCAGCAGTTACGGTCGGGAGGGCACCGGGGAGCTGTTTTTT. Translating it yields CASSYGREGTGELFF.

This clone has a single count. The rearrangement joins TRBV10-3 to TRBJ2-3, with D possibly TRBD1 on 6 matching bases. Deletions cut 3 bases from V and 6 bases from J, with 10 bases between. Germline V lookup: CDR1 ENHRY, CDR2 SYGVKD. The CDR3 runs 13 residues. The CDR3: CAISEQGSDTQYF. The CDR3, as DNA: TGTGCCATCAGTGAACAGGGTTCGGATACGCAGTATTTT.